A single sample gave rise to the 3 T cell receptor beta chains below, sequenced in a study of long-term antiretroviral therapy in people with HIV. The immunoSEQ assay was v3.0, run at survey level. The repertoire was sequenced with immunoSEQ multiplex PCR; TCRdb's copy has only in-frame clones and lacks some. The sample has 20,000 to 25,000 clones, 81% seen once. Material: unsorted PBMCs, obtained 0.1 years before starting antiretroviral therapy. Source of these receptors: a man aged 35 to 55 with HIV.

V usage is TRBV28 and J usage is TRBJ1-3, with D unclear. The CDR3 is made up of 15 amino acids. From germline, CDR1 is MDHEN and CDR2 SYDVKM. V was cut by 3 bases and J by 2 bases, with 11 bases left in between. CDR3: CASSFSWPPGNTIYF. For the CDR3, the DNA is TGTGCCAGCAGTTTTTCTTGGCCACCTGGAAACACCATATATTTT. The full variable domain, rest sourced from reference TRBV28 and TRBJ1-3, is DVKVTQSSRYLVKRTGEKVFLECVQDMDHENMFWYRQDPGLGLRLIYFSYDVKMKEKGDIPEGYSVSREKKERFSLILESASTNQTSMYLCASSFSWPPGNTIYFGEGSWLTVV.

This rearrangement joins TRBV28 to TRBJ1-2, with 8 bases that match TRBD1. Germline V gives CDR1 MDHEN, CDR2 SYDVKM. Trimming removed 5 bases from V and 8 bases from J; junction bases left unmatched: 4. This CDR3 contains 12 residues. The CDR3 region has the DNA TGTGCCAGCAGTAGACAGGGGTTCGGCTACACCTTC. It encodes CASSRQGFGYTF.

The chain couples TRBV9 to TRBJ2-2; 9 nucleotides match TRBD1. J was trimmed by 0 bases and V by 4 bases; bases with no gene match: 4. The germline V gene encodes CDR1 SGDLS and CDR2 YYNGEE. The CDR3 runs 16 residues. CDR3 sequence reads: CASSSGQGANTGELFF. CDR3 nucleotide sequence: TGTGCCAGCAGCTCGGGACAGGGTGCGAACACCGGGGAGCTGTTTTTT. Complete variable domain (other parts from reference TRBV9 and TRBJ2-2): DSGVTQTPKHLITATGQRVTLRCSPRSGDLSVYWYQQSLDQGLQFLIQYYNGEERAKGNILERFSAQQFPDLHSELNLSSLELGDSALYFCASSSGQGANTGELFFGEGSRLTVL.